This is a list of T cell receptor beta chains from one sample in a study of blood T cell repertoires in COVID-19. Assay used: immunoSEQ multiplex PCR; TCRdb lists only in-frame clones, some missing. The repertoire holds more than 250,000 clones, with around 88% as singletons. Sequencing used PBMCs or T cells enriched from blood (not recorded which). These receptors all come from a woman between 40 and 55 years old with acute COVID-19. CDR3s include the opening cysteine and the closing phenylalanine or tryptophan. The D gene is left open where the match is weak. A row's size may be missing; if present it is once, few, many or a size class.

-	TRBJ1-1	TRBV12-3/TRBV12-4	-	TGTGCCAGCAGTGCCGAGATTGAAGCTTTCTTT	CASSAEIEAFF
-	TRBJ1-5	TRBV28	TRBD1	TGTGCCAGCACTGGGACAGGCAAAAATCAGCCCCAGCATTTT	CASTGTGKNQPQHF
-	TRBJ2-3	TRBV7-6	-	TGTGCCAGCAGCCGCCTTTACAACACAGATACGCAGTATTTT	CASSRLYNTDTQYF
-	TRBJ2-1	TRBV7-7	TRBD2	TGTGCTAGCAGCGCCGGACTAGCGGGAGGGGATGAGCAGTTCTTC	CASSAGLAGGDEQFF
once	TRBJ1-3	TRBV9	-	TGTGCCAGCAGCGTGGACATTACTGGAAACACCATATATTTT	CASSVDITGNTIYF
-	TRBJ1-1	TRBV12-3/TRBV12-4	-	TGTGCCAGCAGTTTGTCTTACACTGAAGCTTTCTTT	CASSLSYTEAFF
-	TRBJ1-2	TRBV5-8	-	TGTGCCAGCAGCAACGGACAGAGCTACTATGGCTACACCTTC	CASSNGQSYYGYTF
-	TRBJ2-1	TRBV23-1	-	TGCGCCAGGACCATCGACAGGCTGACTCAATACAATGAGCAGTTCTTC	CARTIDRLTQYNEQFF
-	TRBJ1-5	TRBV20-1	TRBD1	TGCAGTGCTAGTCGTGGGACAGCTACCAATCAGCCCCAGCATTTT	CSASRGTATNQPQHF
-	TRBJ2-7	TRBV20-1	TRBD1	TGCAGTGCTAGTCTTGGAACAGGGGCCTCCTACGAGCAGTACTTC	CSASLGTGASYEQYF
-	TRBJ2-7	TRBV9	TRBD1	TGTGCCAGCAGCGTAGAAGGGACAGGGGGTTACGAGCAGTACTTC	CASSVEGTGGYEQYF
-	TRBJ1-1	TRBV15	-	TGTGCCACCAGCAGGTCACAGAACACTGAAGCTTTCTTT	CATSRSQNTEAFF
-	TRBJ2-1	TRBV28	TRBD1	TGTGCCAGCAGTCTAGGACAGGGAATTTCCAATGAGCAGTTCTTC	CASSLGQGISNEQFF
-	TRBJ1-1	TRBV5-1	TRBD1	TGCGCCAGCAGCTTGCAGGGGGTAATTACTGAAGCTTTCTTT	CASSLQGVITEAFF
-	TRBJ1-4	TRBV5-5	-	TGTGCCAGCAGCTTTAGAGATGTCGGAGTTAATGAAAAACTGTTTTTT	CASSFRDVGVNEKLFF
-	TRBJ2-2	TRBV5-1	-	TGCGCCAGCAGCTTGGTTATCACCGGGGAGCTGTTTTTT	CASSLVITGELFF
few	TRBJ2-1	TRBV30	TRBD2	TGTGCCTGGAGGGGACTAGCGGGAGTCAATGAGCAGTTCTTC	CAWRGLAGVNEQFF
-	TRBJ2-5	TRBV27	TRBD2	TGTGCCAGCAGTTTAGCGGGAGGGAAGCAAGAGACCCAGTACTTC	CASSLAGGKQETQYF
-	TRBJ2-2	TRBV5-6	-	TGTGCCAGCAGCTTGGTGAGGGGAGGCGGGGAGCTGTTTTTT	CASSLVRGGGELFF